This TCR beta chain was recorded in a study of blood T cell repertoires in COVID-19. The CDR3 is 14 residues long. Germline V CDR1 and CDR2: LNHDA, SQIVND (reference sequence). Trimming pared 4 bases from V and 0 bases from J, leaving 9 bases between. The assay was immunoSEQ multiplex PCR, and TCRdb's table has in-frame clones only and misses some. The table shows 300,000 or so clones, with roughly 86% occurring only once. This clone was recorded once. The sequencing sample was made of peripheral blood. The V call is TRBV19, the J call TRBJ2-5; perhaps TRBD1 as D (5 bases). This TCR came from a woman aged 50 to 65 who had recovered from COVID-19. CDR3 region: CASSNRRNQETQYF. CDR3 nucleotides: TGTGCCAGTAGTAACAGGCGGAACCAAGAGACCCAGTACTTC.